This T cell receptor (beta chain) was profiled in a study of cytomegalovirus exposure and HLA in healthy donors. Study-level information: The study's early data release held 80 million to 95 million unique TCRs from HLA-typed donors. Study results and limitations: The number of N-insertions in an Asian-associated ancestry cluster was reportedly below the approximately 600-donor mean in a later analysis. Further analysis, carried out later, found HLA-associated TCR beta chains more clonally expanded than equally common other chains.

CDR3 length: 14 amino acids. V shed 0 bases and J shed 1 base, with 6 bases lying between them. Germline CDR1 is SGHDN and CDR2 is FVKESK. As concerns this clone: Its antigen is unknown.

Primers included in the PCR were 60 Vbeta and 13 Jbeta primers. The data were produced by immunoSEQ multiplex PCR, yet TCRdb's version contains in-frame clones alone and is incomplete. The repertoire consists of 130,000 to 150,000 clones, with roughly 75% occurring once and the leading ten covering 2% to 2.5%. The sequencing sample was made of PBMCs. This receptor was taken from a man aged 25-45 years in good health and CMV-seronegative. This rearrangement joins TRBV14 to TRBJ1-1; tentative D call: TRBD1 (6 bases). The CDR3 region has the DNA TGTGCCAGCAGCCAAGAGGACAGGAACACTGAAGCTTTCTTT. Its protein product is CASSQEDRNTEAFF.